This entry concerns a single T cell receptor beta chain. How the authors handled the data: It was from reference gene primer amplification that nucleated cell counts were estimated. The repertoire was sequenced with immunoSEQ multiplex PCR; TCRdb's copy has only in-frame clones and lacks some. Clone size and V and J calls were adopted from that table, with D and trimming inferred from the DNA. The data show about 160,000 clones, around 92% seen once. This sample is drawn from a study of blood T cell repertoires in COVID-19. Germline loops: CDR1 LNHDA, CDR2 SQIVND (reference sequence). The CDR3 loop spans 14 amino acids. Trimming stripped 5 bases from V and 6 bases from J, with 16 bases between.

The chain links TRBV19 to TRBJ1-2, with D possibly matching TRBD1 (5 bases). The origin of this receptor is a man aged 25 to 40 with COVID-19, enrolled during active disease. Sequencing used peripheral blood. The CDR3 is CASSPGWRGHGYTF. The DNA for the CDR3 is TGTGCCAGTAGTCCAGGGTGGAGAGGACATGGCTACACCTTC.